This T cell receptor beta chain appears in the sequencing data of a study of control samples from healthy donors and cancer patients. J was trimmed by 5 bases and V by 5 bases; bases with no gene match: 13. Germline CDR1 MDHEN, CDR2 SYDVKM. The CDR3 has 16 residues. Clones were sequenced by immunoSEQ multiplex PCR, and TCRdb holds only the in-frame ones, with some missing. This sample has about 160,000 clones, with roughly 90% found just once. V and J are TRBV28 and TRBJ2-7; 9 nucleotides align to TRBD2. The sequencing sample was made of blood. The receptor was derived from a man aged 25-40 years in good health. The CDR3 DNA reads as TGTGCCAGCAGTCCCAATAGAATAGCGGGAGAGGACGAGCAGTACTTC. This translates into CASSPNRIAGEDEQYF.